Here is one T cell receptor beta chain with its context. These data originate in a study of beta chain features in type 1 diabetes. Germline V lookup: CDR1 MDHEN, CDR2 SYDVKM. This CDR3 has 17 amino acids. The V and J ends lost 2 bases and 1 base, in that order; junction bases with no gene match: 5. The investigators reverse transcribed all of the isolated RNA, so they sequenced expressed TCRB transcripts. Clones were sequenced by immunoSEQ multiplex PCR, and TCRdb holds only the in-frame ones, with some missing. The table shows around 160,000 clones, with under 60% occurring only once. A heparinised blood draw that averaged approximately 110 mL was obtained once from each donor. Sorted CD4+ subsets: naive, central memory, regulatory, stem cell-like memory (CD45RO/CCR7/CD25/CD127/CD95/CD27 panel).

The origin of this receptor is a man aged 18 to 29 in good health. The genes are TRBV28 and TRBJ1-5, with 10 bases lining up with TRBD1. What was sequenced was Tregs from blood. CDR3 protein: CASSLGQGVGSNQPQHF. Here the CDR3 DNA reads TGTGCCAGCAGTTTAGGACAGGGGGTGGGAAGCAATCAGCCCCAGCATTTT.